These 8 T cell receptor beta chains originate from one sample sequenced in a study of T cell repertoires in cytomegalovirus infection. Each CDR3 protein is one row after TCRdb ran MiXCR on the reads. The data hold hundreds of thousands of distinct CDR3 sequences, with about 39% observed a single time. Their antigens remain unidentified. This specimen consisted of cultured PBMCs, obtained from culture after CMV antigen stimulation. These receptor sequences come from a human donor in good health (CMV status not recorded). Some clones in this sample may be carry-over from other donors' samples.

V gene TRBV3-1 combines with J gene TRBJ1-3; no firm D call. The V gene's germline CDR1 is LGHDT and CDR2 YNNKEL (reference sequence). Trimming removed 4 bases from V and 2 bases from J, with 12 bases in between. The CDR3 is 15 residues long. CDR3 sequence: CASSPPRRAGNTIYF. The CDR3 DNA is TGTGCCAGCAGCCCCCCCCGGAGGGCTGGAAACACCATATATTTT.

V is TRBV20-1 and J is TRBJ2-1; 8 bases agree with TRBD2. The V gene end was trimmed by 4 bases and the J gene end by 8 bases; junction bases not matched to a gene: 10. Per the germline V gene, CDR1 is DFQATT and CDR2 is SNEGSKA (reference sequence). CDR3 length: 14 residues. The CDR3 bases are TGCAGTGCTAATAAAGCGGGAGTCGTCGATGAGCAGTTCTTC. Translated, it gives CSANKAGVVDEQFF.

The gene calls are TRBV7-6 and TRBJ2-1; D is possibly TRBD1 or TRBD2 (6 bases each). Per the germline V gene, CDR1 is SGHVS and CDR2 is FNYEAQ. This CDR3 spans 15 amino acids. Between the trimmed V and J ends, which lost 5 bases and 8 bases, there was a span of 19 bases. CDR3 DNA sequence: TGTGCCAGCAGCCGAAAGGGGGGTGGGTGGGATGAGCAGTTCTTC. Translated, it gives CASSRKGGGWDEQFF.

J is TRBJ1-1 and V is TRBV7-9; tentative D call: TRBD1 (5 bases). The CDR3 is 15 amino acids. Trimming took 5 bases from V and 1 from J, leaving 14 bases between them. From germline, CDR1 is SEHNR and CDR2 FQNEAQ (reference sequence). The CDR3 loop reads CASSPRGSRNTEAFF. In nucleotides, the CDR3 is TGTGCCAGCAGCCCGAGGGGCAGCCGGAACACTGAAGCTTTCTTT.

This clonotype was recorded a few times. The chain has TRBV6-1 and TRBJ1-3; 9 nucleotides match TRBD1. Germline loops: CDR1 MNHNS, CDR2 SASEGT. J lost 4 bases, V lost 5 bases, and 3 bases had no gene match. CDR3 length: 14 amino acids. The CDR3 protein is CASSRGQGGNTIYF. CDR3 bases: TGTGCCAGCAGTAGAGGACAGGGGGGAAACACCATATATTTT.

This clonotype was recorded a few times. At one of its ends the junction is not consistent with the germline gene, which may arise from a read error. The chain recombines TRBV6-1 with TRBJ2-3, with unresolved D. The CDR3 runs 15 residues. The germline V gene encodes CDR1 MNHNS and CDR2 SASEGT. The CDR3 here is CASSEGVGSTYTQYF. CDR3 bases: TGTGCCAGCAGTGAAGGGGTTGGCTCCACATATACGCAGTATTTT.

This chain's CDR3 is CASSQDSRGSASPLHF. The CDR3 bases are TGCGCCAGCAGCCAAGACTCTCGGGGGTCGGCTTCACCCCTCCACTTT. This chain connects TRBV4-1 to TRBJ1-6; weak D call: TRBD1 (5 bases). This CDR3 is built from 16 residues. The germline V gene encodes CDR1 MGHRA and CDR2 YSYEKL. Between the trimmed V and J ends, which lost 0 bases and 9 bases, there was a span of 15 bases.

This chain connects TRBV7-8 to TRBJ2-1; no reliable D call. The germline V gene has CDR1 SGHVS and CDR2 FQNEAQ. V gave up 3 bases and J gave up 9 bases, with 12 bases separating them. The CDR3 runs 13 residues. The CDR3 region is CASSFYDGLEQFF. The CDR3 coding sequence is TGTGCCAGCAGCTTTTATGACGGGCTTGAGCAGTTCTTC. Variable domain in full (rest from reference TRBV7-8 and TRBJ2-1): GAGVSQSPRYKVAKRGQDVALRCDPISGHVSLFWYQQALGQGPEFLTYFQNEAQLDKSGLPSDRFFAERPEGSVSTLKIQRTQQEDSAVYLCASSFYDGLEQFFGPGTRLTVL.